A selection of T cell receptor beta chains follows, all from one sample in a study of blood T cell repertoires in COVID-19. Profiling relied on immunoSEQ multiplex PCR, and the TCRdb table lists in-frame clones only, not all of them. The sample includes 400,000 or so clones, roughly 87% of them seen just once. The specimen was PBMCs or T cells enriched from blood (not recorded which). The receptors derive from a woman aged 40 to 55 with acute COVID-19. Each CDR3 is given with its conserved first and last residue. Fields, in order: V gene, D gene, J gene, clone size, CDR3 length, CDR3 DNA, CDR3 protein. D genes are given only for firm matches. The size field is filled for only some rows; it gives once, few, many or a size class.

V gene: TRBV5-5
D gene: .
J gene: TRBJ2-7
clone size: .
CDR3 length: 14
CDR3 DNA: TGTGCCAGCAGCTTGAATTTAGGGGACAACGAGCAGTACTTC
CDR3 protein: CASSLNLGDNEQYF

V gene: TRBV11-2
D gene: .
J gene: TRBJ2-3
clone size: .
CDR3 length: 14
CDR3 DNA: TGTGCCAGCAGCGCACTATTATCCACAGATACGCAGTATTTT
CDR3 protein: CASSALLSTDTQYF

V gene: TRBV30
D gene: .
J gene: TRBJ1-3
clone size: .
CDR3 length: 14
CDR3 DNA: TGTGCCTGGAGTGGGCCCCCCTCTGGAAACACCATATATTTT
CDR3 protein: CAWSGPPSGNTIYF

V gene: TRBV18
D gene: TRBD1
J gene: TRBJ2-6
clone size: .
CDR3 length: 19
CDR3 DNA: TGTGCCAGCTCACCGAGACCAGGACAGGAGATCTCTGGGGCCAACGTCCTGACTTTC
CDR3 protein: CASSPRPGQEISGANVLTF

V gene: TRBV15
D gene: TRBD1
J gene: TRBJ2-5
clone size: .
CDR3 length: 15
CDR3 DNA: TGTGCCACCAGCAGAGATTCAGGGGGTGGGGAGACCCAGTACTTC
CDR3 protein: CATSRDSGGGETQYF

V gene: TRBV3-1/TRBV3-2
D gene: TRBD1
J gene: TRBJ1-5
clone size: .
CDR3 length: 16
CDR3 DNA: TGTGCCAGCAGCCAAGGGACAGGGGGCGGGAATCAGCCCCAGCATTTT
CDR3 protein: CASSQGTGGGNQPQHF

V gene: TRBV7-7
D gene: TRBD1
J gene: TRBJ1-3
clone size: .
CDR3 length: 14
CDR3 DNA: TGTGCCAGCAGCCCGGGGACAGAAGGAAACACCATATATTTT
CDR3 protein: CASSPGTEGNTIYF

V gene: TRBV2
D gene: .
J gene: TRBJ1-4
clone size: .
CDR3 length: 15
CDR3 DNA: TGTGCCAGCAGCCTTAGGAGTTCAACTAATGAAAAACTGTTTTTT
CDR3 protein: CASSLRSSTNEKLFF

V gene: TRBV9
D gene: TRBD1
J gene: TRBJ2-2
clone size: once
CDR3 length: 16
CDR3 DNA: TGTGCCAGCAGCGCCCGGACAGGGTCGAACACCGGGGAGCTGTTTTTT
CDR3 protein: CASSARTGSNTGELFF

V gene: TRBV25-1
D gene: TRBD2
J gene: TRBJ2-1
clone size: .
CDR3 length: 15
CDR3 DNA: TGTGCCAGCAGCGACGGACTAGCTACCTACAATGAGCAGTTCTTC
CDR3 protein: CASSDGLATYNEQFF

V gene: TRBV29-1
D gene: TRBD1
J gene: TRBJ2-1
clone size: .
CDR3 length: 11
CDR3 DNA: TGCAGCGTTGAACAGGGGGCGTTTATGATCTTC
CDR3 protein: CSVEQGAFMIF

V gene: TRBV7-8
D gene: TRBD2
J gene: TRBJ2-1
clone size: .
CDR3 length: 15
CDR3 DNA: TGTGCCAGCAGCTTCTTAGCGGGGGGGAGGGATGAGCAGTTCTTC
CDR3 protein: CASSFLAGGRDEQFF

V gene: TRBV10-3
D gene: .
J gene: TRBJ1-5
clone size: .
CDR3 length: 14
CDR3 DNA: TGTGCCATCAGTGAGGCAGGGGGCAATCAGCCCCAGCATTTT
CDR3 protein: CAISEAGGNQPQHF

V gene: TRBV2
D gene: TRBD2
J gene: TRBJ2-1
clone size: .
CDR3 length: 14
CDR3 DNA: TGTGCCAGCAGTTGGAGCGGGGGGGCTAGTGAGCAGTTCTTC
CDR3 protein: CASSWSGGASEQFF

V gene: TRBV12-3/TRBV12-4
D gene: .
J gene: TRBJ1-3
clone size: .
CDR3 length: 13
CDR3 DNA: TGTGCCAGCACCAACCAACTTGGAAACACCATATATTTT
CDR3 protein: CASTNQLGNTIYF

V gene: TRBV3-1/TRBV3-2
D gene: .
J gene: TRBJ1-2
clone size: .
CDR3 length: 14
CDR3 DNA: TGTGCCAGCAGCCAAGATAGACAGGCCCTCTTAGTTACCTTC
CDR3 protein: CASSQDRQALLVTF

V gene: TRBV3-1/TRBV3-2
D gene: .
J gene: TRBJ2-3
clone size: .
CDR3 length: 16
CDR3 DNA: TGTGCCAGCAGCCAAAGGAGGGGAGAGGCACCAGATACGCAGTATTTT
CDR3 protein: CASSQRRGEAPDTQYF

V gene: TRBV30
D gene: TRBD1
J gene: TRBJ2-5
clone size: .
CDR3 length: 15
CDR3 DNA: TGTGCCTGGAGGCCGGGACAGGGGGCGTTGGAGACCCAGTACTTC
CDR3 protein: CAWRPGQGALETQYF

V gene: TRBV30
D gene: TRBD2
J gene: TRBJ2-1
clone size: .
CDR3 length: 14
CDR3 DNA: TGTGCCTGGAGCGGGGGGAAATTCTACAATGAGCAGTTCTTC
CDR3 protein: CAWSGGKFYNEQFF

V gene: TRBV5-1
D gene: .
J gene: TRBJ1-5
clone size: .
CDR3 length: 17
CDR3 DNA: TGCGCCAGCAGCCCAGGGGTAGGGGCGGGAGGCAATCAGCCCCAGCATTTT
CDR3 protein: CASSPGVGAGGNQPQHF

V gene: TRBV9
D gene: TRBD2
J gene: TRBJ2-7
clone size: .
CDR3 length: 15
CDR3 DNA: TGTGCCAGCAGCGTAGATTGGACTAGCGTCTACGAGCAGTACTTC
CDR3 protein: CASSVDWTSVYEQYF

V gene: TRBV2
D gene: .
J gene: TRBJ1-6
clone size: .
CDR3 length: 14
CDR3 DNA: TGTGCCAGCCCGGGGGACGGGAGGAATTCACCCCTCCACTTT
CDR3 protein: CASPGDGRNSPLHF

V gene: TRBV7-7
D gene: .
J gene: TRBJ2-5
clone size: .
CDR3 length: 15
CDR3 DNA: TGTGCCAGCAGCCTAGATGGGGCCCGTGGGGAGACCCAGTACTTC
CDR3 protein: CASSLDGARGETQYF

V gene: TRBV30
D gene: .
J gene: TRBJ1-2
clone size: .
CDR3 length: 13
CDR3 DNA: TGTGCCTGGAGTCCCTCCGGGGGGCAGAGCTACACCTTC
CDR3 protein: CAWSPSGGQSYTF

V gene: TRBV6-5
D gene: TRBD1
J gene: TRBJ1-6
clone size: .
CDR3 length: 14
CDR3 DNA: TGTGCCAGCAGCCCGTCGGACAGGACGAGCACCCTCCACTTT
CDR3 protein: CASSPSDRTSTLHF

V gene: TRBV28
D gene: TRBD1
J gene: TRBJ1-2
clone size: .
CDR3 length: 13
CDR3 DNA: TGTGCCAGCAGTCGGACAGGCAACTATGGCTACACCTTC
CDR3 protein: CASSRTGNYGYTF

V gene: TRBV19
D gene: .
J gene: TRBJ1-5
clone size: .
CDR3 length: 13
CDR3 DNA: TGTGCCAGTAGTATAGACGCGAGGCAGCCCCAGCATTTT
CDR3 protein: CASSIDARQPQHF

V gene: TRBV6-5
D gene: TRBD1
J gene: TRBJ1-3
clone size: .
CDR3 length: 15
CDR3 DNA: TGTGCCAGCAGTTACAGGGGGCTAGGGGGAAACACCATATATTTT
CDR3 protein: CASSYRGLGGNTIYF

V gene: TRBV30
D gene: TRBD1
J gene: TRBJ1-6
clone size: .
CDR3 length: 15
CDR3 DNA: TGTGCCTGGAGTTCAGATGGGACAGTAGGCTCACCCCTCCACTTT
CDR3 protein: CAWSSDGTVGSPLHF

V gene: TRBV18
D gene: .
J gene: TRBJ1-4
clone size: .
CDR3 length: 15
CDR3 DNA: TGTGCCAGCTCACCACTCTACAGGGCCTCCGAAAAACTGTTTTTT
CDR3 protein: CASSPLYRASEKLFF

V gene: TRBV5-1
D gene: .
J gene: TRBJ1-2
clone size: once
CDR3 length: 15
CDR3 DNA: TGCGCCAGCAGCTTCAGGGGACCGCCGGACTATGGCTACACCTTC
CDR3 protein: CASSFRGPPDYGYTF

V gene: TRBV12-3/TRBV12-4
D gene: TRBD1
J gene: TRBJ1-1
clone size: .
CDR3 length: 13
CDR3 DNA: TGTGCCAGCAGTCTGGACAGGGCCACTGAAGCTTTCTTT
CDR3 protein: CASSLDRATEAFF

V gene: TRBV7-9
D gene: .
J gene: TRBJ1-3
clone size: .
CDR3 length: 15
CDR3 DNA: TGTGCCAGCAGCCCCGGGATCCCAAGAGGAAACACCATATATTTT
CDR3 protein: CASSPGIPRGNTIYF

V gene: TRBV27
D gene: .
J gene: TRBJ1-6
clone size: .
CDR3 length: 17
CDR3 DNA: TGTGCCAGCAGCCCCCGATCGGGAGGATCCTATAATTCACCCCTCCACTTT
CDR3 protein: CASSPRSGGSYNSPLHF

V gene: TRBV19
D gene: TRBD2
J gene: TRBJ2-1
clone size: few
CDR3 length: 16
CDR3 DNA: TGTGCCAGTAGTTCGCGTAGCGGGAGAGACTACAATGAGCAGTTCTTC
CDR3 protein: CASSSRSGRDYNEQFF

V gene: TRBV12-3/TRBV12-4
D gene: .
J gene: TRBJ2-3
clone size: once
CDR3 length: 13
CDR3 DNA: TGTGCCAGCGAAGGGAGGGGGGGAGATACGCAGTATTTT
CDR3 protein: CASEGRGGDTQYF

V gene: TRBV6-2/TRBV6-3
D gene: TRBD2
J gene: TRBJ2-3
clone size: .
CDR3 length: 19
CDR3 DNA: TGTGCCAGCAGTTACTTCGTAGGAGCGGGGGTACCTAGCACAGATACGCAGTATTTT
CDR3 protein: CASSYFVGAGVPSTDTQYF

V gene: TRBV28
D gene: TRBD1
J gene: TRBJ2-7
clone size: .
CDR3 length: 15
CDR3 DNA: TGTGCCAGCAGTCCTGCCGGGACAGGGGGACACGAGCAGTACTTC
CDR3 protein: CASSPAGTGGHEQYF

V gene: TRBV12-3/TRBV12-4
D gene: .
J gene: TRBJ1-2
clone size: once
CDR3 length: 12
CDR3 DNA: TGTGCCAGGTATTCACGGTGTTATGGCTACACCTTC
CDR3 protein: CARYSRCYGYTF

V gene: TRBV2
D gene: .
J gene: TRBJ2-7
clone size: few
CDR3 length: 15
CDR3 DNA: TGTGCCAGCAGTGAACAGGGAACAAGGACATACGAGCAGTACTTC
CDR3 protein: CASSEQGTRTYEQYF

V gene: TRBV10-3
D gene: .
J gene: TRBJ1-5
clone size: .
CDR3 length: 14
CDR3 DNA: TGTGCCATCAGTGAAGGGGAGGTCGGACAGCCCCAGCATTTT
CDR3 protein: CAISEGEVGQPQHF

V gene: TRBV5-4
D gene: .
J gene: TRBJ1-1
clone size: .
CDR3 length: 13
CDR3 DNA: TGTGCCAGCAAGCGGGGCCATAGCACTGAAGCTTTCTTT
CDR3 protein: CASKRGHSTEAFF

V gene: TRBV5-8
D gene: TRBD1
J gene: TRBJ1-1
clone size: .
CDR3 length: 16
CDR3 DNA: TGTGCCAGCAGCTTGCGAAACAGGGGACGCGGCACTGAAGCTTTCTTT
CDR3 protein: CASSLRNRGRGTEAFF

V gene: TRBV5-1
D gene: TRBD1
J gene: TRBJ1-2
clone size: .
CDR3 length: 14
CDR3 DNA: TGCGCCAGCAGCCAGGACAGGGCTTCCTATGGCTACACCTTC
CDR3 protein: CASSQDRASYGYTF

V gene: TRBV6-5
D gene: TRBD1
J gene: TRBJ1-2
clone size: .
CDR3 length: 15
CDR3 DNA: TGTGCCAGCAGCCTACGGACAGGGGGCTTTGGTGGCTACACCTTC
CDR3 protein: CASSLRTGGFGGYTF

V gene: TRBV29-1
D gene: TRBD1
J gene: TRBJ2-7
clone size: .
CDR3 length: 12
CDR3 DNA: TGCAGCGTAACTACAGGGGCCGGCGAGCAGTACTTC
CDR3 protein: CSVTTGAGEQYF

V gene: TRBV13
D gene: .
J gene: TRBJ2-1
clone size: once
CDR3 length: 17
CDR3 DNA: TGTGCCAGCAGCGCCCGCGTAACAGCGGCGTCCTCCGATGAGCAGTTCTTC
CDR3 protein: CASSARVTAASSDEQFF

V gene: TRBV29-1
D gene: .
J gene: TRBJ1-1
clone size: .
CDR3 length: 13
CDR3 DNA: TGCAGCGCCGCCGGCAGGGGAGTTTTTCGGGCTTTCTTT
CDR3 protein: CSAAGRGVFRAFF

V gene: TRBV11-2
D gene: .
J gene: TRBJ1-6
clone size: .
CDR3 length: 15
CDR3 DNA: TGTGCCAGCAGCTCGGACAGCTCCTATAATTCACCCCTCCACTTT
CDR3 protein: CASSSDSSYNSPLHF

V gene: TRBV6-5
D gene: .
J gene: TRBJ2-7
clone size: .
CDR3 length: 15
CDR3 DNA: TGTGCCAGCAGTTACGGAGGGAGGGGGATATACGAGCAGTACTTC
CDR3 protein: CASSYGGRGIYEQYF

V gene: TRBV5-1
D gene: .
J gene: TRBJ2-7
clone size: .
CDR3 length: 13
CDR3 DNA: TGCGCCAGCAGCTTACAACCGACCTACGAGCAGTACTTC
CDR3 protein: CASSLQPTYEQYF

V gene: TRBV5-1
D gene: TRBD1
J gene: TRBJ1-1
clone size: .
CDR3 length: 12
CDR3 DNA: TGCGCCAGCAAACAGGGGAACACTGAAGTTTTCTTT
CDR3 protein: CASKQGNTEVFF

V gene: TRBV5-1
D gene: TRBD1
J gene: TRBJ2-6
clone size: once
CDR3 length: 18
CDR3 DNA: TGCGCCAGCAGCTTGGCCCAGGGGGCGGGCTCTGGGGCCAACGTCCTGACTTTC
CDR3 protein: CASSLAQGAGSGANVLTF